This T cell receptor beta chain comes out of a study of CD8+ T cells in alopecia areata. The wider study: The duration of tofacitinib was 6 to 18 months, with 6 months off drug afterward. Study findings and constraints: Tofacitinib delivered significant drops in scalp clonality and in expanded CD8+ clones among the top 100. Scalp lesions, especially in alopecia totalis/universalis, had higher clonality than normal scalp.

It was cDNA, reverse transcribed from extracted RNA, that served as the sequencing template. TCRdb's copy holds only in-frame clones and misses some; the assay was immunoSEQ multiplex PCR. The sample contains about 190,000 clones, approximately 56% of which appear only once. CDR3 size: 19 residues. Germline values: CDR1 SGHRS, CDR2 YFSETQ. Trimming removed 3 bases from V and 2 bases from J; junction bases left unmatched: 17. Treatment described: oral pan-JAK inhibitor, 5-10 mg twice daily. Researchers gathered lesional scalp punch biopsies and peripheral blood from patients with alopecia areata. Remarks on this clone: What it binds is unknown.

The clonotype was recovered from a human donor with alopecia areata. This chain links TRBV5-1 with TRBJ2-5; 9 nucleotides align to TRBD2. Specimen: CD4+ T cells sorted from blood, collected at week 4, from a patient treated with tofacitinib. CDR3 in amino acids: CASSWSDRPSTSGQETQYF. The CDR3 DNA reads TGCGCCAGCAGCTGGTCCGACCGACCCTCGACTAGCGGACAAGAGACCCAGTACTTC.